This TCR beta chain came from a study of early T cells in non-severe SARS-CoV-2 infection. For the study at large: The study sequenced bulk RNA from unsorted whole blood, with chains unpaired. General observations from the study: VDJdb-based matching was biased toward anti-spike CD8 responses and missed private and CD4 specificities.

This CDR3 contains 14 residues. CDR1 and CDR2 (germline): SGHVS, FNYEAQ. V lost 3 bases and J lost 2, with 9 bases in between. A remark on this clonotype: Its antigen is unidentified.

cDNA molecules, individually, were tagged with unique molecular identifiers. TCRdb re-called the 5' RACE reads with MiXCR, one entry per CDR3 protein. Of about 130,000 distinct CDR3 sequences listed, under 15% were seen once; the top ten hold just over 20%. The sample was whole blood. The clonotype originates from an adult who was a healthcare worker with PCR-confirmed SARS-CoV-2 infection or an uninfected control (not recorded which). This chain uses TRBV7-6 with TRBJ2-3; TRBD1 might be the D (6 bases). CDR3: CASSFTGTTDTQYF. The CDR3 bases are TGTGCCAGCAGCTTCACAGGGACCACAGATACGCAGTATTTT.